A single TCR beta chain is shown here with its context. The CDR3 covers 16 residues. Germline CDR1 MNHNS, CDR2 SASEGT. The V gene end was trimmed by 4 bases and the J gene end by 5 bases; junction bases not matched to a gene: 7. In the original workflow: Quantification of nucleated cells was approximated via reference gene primer amplification. The assay was immunoSEQ multiplex PCR, and TCRdb's table has in-frame clones only and misses some. V and J calls and clone size follow that table, whereas D and trimming were derived from the DNA. The table shows about 80,000 clones, with roughly four fifths occurring only once. The sample belongs to a study of blood T cell repertoires in COVID-19. Overall study context: Samples taken during acute and convalescent COVID-19 were collected in the United States, Italy and Spain. Nucleic acid was either cDNA or gDNA, and it came from T cells, B-cell-depleted T cells, or PBMCs.

The TCR was taken from a woman aged 65 to 85 with acute or convalescent COVID-19. The sequencing sample was made of peripheral blood. The V and J genes are TRBV6-1 and TRBJ1-6, with 8 bases matching TRBD1. The CDR3 sequence is CASSATGERNNSPLHF. DNA for the CDR3: TGTGCCAGCAGTGCGACAGGGGAACGGAATAATTCACCCCTCCACTTT.